Following are 28 T cell receptor beta chains from one sample sequenced in a study of PD-L1 blockade in urothelial cancer. The table came from immunoSEQ multiplex PCR; TCRdb's copy has only in-frame clones and leaves some out. Altogether tens of thousands of clones are present, about 85% being singletons, with the ten largest covering approximately 14%. The time point was: pretreatment peripheral blood. The sequencing here drew on PBMCs, taken around atezolizumab (anti-PD-L1) treatment. Receptors originate from a man in his 60s with urothelial cancer.

The chain combines TRBV7-9 with TRBJ1-2; TRBD1 matches at 8 bases. This CDR3 contains 15 residues. CDR1 is SEHNR and CDR2 is FQNEAQ in the germline V gene (reference sequence). The J segment lost 6 bases and the V segment lost 1 base, leaving 7 bases of the junction unmatched. Written as DNA, the CDR3 is TGTGCCAGCAGCTTAGGAGGGATGGACAGGGATGGCTACACCTTC. As protein: CASSLGGMDRDGYTF.

This clone has just one count. V and J are TRBV19 and TRBJ1-5; TRBD1 aligns across 9 bases. The CDR3 totals 18 residues. Per germline, CDR1 LNHDA and CDR2 SQIVND (reference sequence). V lost 1 base, J lost 2 bases, and 9 bases stayed unmatched. The CDR3 DNA reads as TGTGCCAGTAGTATAGGGGTGGGACAGGGTTTTGGCAATCAGCCCCAGCATTTT. It encodes CASSIGVGQGFGNQPQHF.

This clone was seen a few times. The chain recombines TRBV5-1 with TRBJ1-6, with 8 bases matching TRBD1. Germline lookup yields CDR1 SGHRS and CDR2 YFSETQ. CDR3 size: 15 residues. Unmatched junction bases numbered 10, after V lost 4 bases and J lost 10 bases. The CDR3 DNA follows: TGCGCCAGCAGCCTCGGACAGGGACGGGAGTCACCCCTCCACTTT. It encodes CASSLGQGRESPLHF.

The CDR3 DNA reads as TGTGCCAGCTCAACCCCGGGACATTTAGACGAGCAGTACTTC. It is translated as CASSTPGHLDEQYF. This chain joins TRBV18 and TRBJ2-7, with D possibly being TRBD1 (6 bases). V was pared by 5 bases and J by 5 bases, with 16 bases between. Germline lookup yields CDR1 KGHSH and CDR2 LQKENI. There are 14 residues in the CDR3.

The chain joins TRBV30 to TRBJ1-2, with TRBD1 matching 7 bases. V lost 1 base, J lost 4 bases, and 6 bases stayed unmatched. Germline loops: CDR1 GTSNPN, CDR2 SVGIG (reference sequence). The CDR3 is 14 residues long. The CDR3 sequence is CAWSADREIYGYTF. Here the CDR3 DNA reads TGTGCCTGGAGTGCCGACAGGGAGATCTATGGCTACACCTTC. The full variable domain, with the rest looked up from reference TRBV30 and TRBJ1-2, is SQTIHQWPATLVQPVGSPLSLECTVEGTSNPNLYWYRQAAGRGLQLLFYSVGIGQISSEVPQNLSASRPQDRQFILSSKKLLLSDSGFYLCAWSADREIYGYTFGSGTRLTVV.

The chain combines TRBV29-1 with TRBJ2-3; TRBD1 might be the D (6 bases). This CDR3 is built from 13 residues. The germline CDR1 and CDR2 sequences are SQVTM and ANQGSEA. The germline V and J ends were trimmed by 4 bases and 3 bases, with 11 bases remaining between them. The CDR3, as DNA: TGCAGCGTTGCAATTGACAGGACAGATACGCAGTATTTT. It is translated as CSVAIDRTDTQYF.

V gene TRBV19 combines with J gene TRBJ2-5; TRBD2 agrees at 8 bases. The junction had 6 bases not matched to a gene; V was cut back by 1 base and J by 2 bases. There are 16 residues in the CDR3. Germline CDR1 reads LNHDA; CDR2 reads SQIVND (reference sequence). Written as DNA, the CDR3 is TGTGCCAGTAGTATAGCGGGGGGGCCGGGGCAAGAGACCCAGTACTTC. Translation: CASSIAGGPGQETQYF.

The CDR3 DNA reads as TGTGCCAGCAGTACGACAGGGTCCATCGACACCATATATTTT. Translation gives CASSTTGSIDTIYF. V and J are TRBV2 and TRBJ1-3, with TRBD1 identical over 7 bases. This CDR3 comprises 14 residues. The J segment lost 8 bases and the V segment lost 5 bases, leaving 9 bases of the junction unmatched. Per germline, CDR1 SNHLY and CDR2 FYNNEI.

This clone was seen more than once but under ten times. The chain carries TRBV6-5 and TRBJ2-3; 7 bases fit TRBD2. CDR3 length: 13 amino acids. V shed 10 bases, J shed 2 bases, and the junction held 6 bases outside the gene matches. Germline loops: CDR1 MNHEY, CDR2 SVGAGI. The CDR3 nucleotides read TGTGCCACCCGGGGGGACCTCACAGATACGCAGTATTTT. Its translation: CATRGDLTDTQYF.

V gene TRBV30 combines with J gene TRBJ1-3; no firm D call. V lost 3 bases to trimming and J lost 0 bases, with 12 bases between them. Germline-derived CDR1 and CDR2 are GTSNPN and SVGIG (reference sequence). The CDR3 consists of 15 residues. The CDR3 spells CAWSYGRGSGNTIYF. The CDR3 region has the DNA TGTGCCTGGAGCTACGGGCGGGGCTCTGGAAACACCATATATTTT.

The CDR3 DNA reads TGTGCCAGCAGCTTGGAGGGGCAGCCCCAGCATTTT. Encoded protein: CASSLEGQPQHF. The chain uses TRBV5-5 and TRBJ1-5, with TRBD1 as a possible D gene (5 bases). The CDR3 spans 12 residues. Germline V gene lookup returns CDR1 SGHKS and CDR2 YYEKEE (reference sequence). V lost 0 bases and J 7 bases, leaving 5 bases between the germline ends.

This clone has more than one count but fewer than ten. This CDR3 is also generated by other DNA sequences in the sample. V usage is TRBV6-5 and J usage is TRBJ1-2; weak D call: TRBD1 (5 bases). CDR1 MNHEY and CDR2 SVGAGI come from the germline V gene. The V end was cut by 0 bases, the J end by 6 bases, with 8 bases between. The CDR3 totals 13 residues. CDR3 sequence: CASSYSAGNGYTF. The CDR3 DNA reads as TGTGCCAGCAGTTACTCGGCAGGGAATGGCTACACCTTC.

The chain joins TRBV4-3 to TRBJ2-2; 9 bases are shared with TRBD2. V lost 1 base and J lost 6; bases outside the gene matches: 6. The CDR3 contains 16 residues. Germline-derived CDR1 and CDR2 are LGHNA and YSLEER. For the CDR3, the DNA is TGCGCCAGCAGCCAAGTCCCGGCGGGAGGGTCCGGGGAGCTGTTTTTT. Translated, it gives CASSQVPAGGSGELFF.

This clone was counted a single time. The chain employs TRBV5-4 and TRBJ2-2, with 7 bases matching TRBD1. Germline V lookup: CDR1 SGHNT, CDR2 YYREEE (reference sequence). Trimming cost V 2 bases and J 3 bases; bases outside gene matches: 7. The CDR3 is made up of 16 amino acids. CDR3 residues: CASSLYRGTYTGELFF. CDR3 in DNA: TGTGCCAGCAGCTTATACAGGGGAACCTACACCGGGGAGCTGTTTTTT.

The chain recombines TRBV20-1 with TRBJ1-1; possible D gene TRBD1, 6 bases. The germline V gene encodes CDR1 DFQATT and CDR2 SNEGSKA (reference sequence). CDR3 length: 10 amino acids. The CDR3 region has the DNA TGCAGGACAGGTAACACTGAAGCTTTCTTT. Its translation: CRTGNTEAFF.

The chain combines TRBV11-3 with TRBJ2-3; 12 bases match TRBD2. The CDR3 spans 15 residues. Germline V gives CDR1 SGHNT, CDR2 YENEEA. V lost 6 bases and J lost 2; bases outside the gene matches: 3. CDR3 coding DNA: TGTGCCAGCAGAGGACTAGCGGGGTCCACAGATACGCAGTATTTT. It codes for CASRGLAGSTDTQYF. Together with reference TRBV11-3 and TRBJ2-3, the CDR3 gives the full variable domain: EAGVVQSPRYKIIEKKQPVAFWCNPISGHNTLYWYLQNLGQGPELLIRYENEEAVDDSQLPKDRFSAERLKGVDSTLKIQPAELGDSAVYLCASRGLAGSTDTQYFGPGTRLTVL.

Notes on this clone: Relative to the germline gene, one junction end is altered; a read error may explain this. This chain joins TRBV7-7 and TRBJ2-1, with 9 bases lining up with TRBD2. The length of the CDR3 is 15 residues. Germline CDR1 and CDR2: SSHAT and FNYEAQ (reference sequence). The CDR3 region is CASSTGLAMHNEQFF. The CDR3 DNA follows: TGTGCTAGCAGCACCGGACTAGCGATGCACAATGAGCAGTTCTTC.

The rearrangement uses TRBV2 and TRBJ1-2; no definite D call. CDR1 SNHLY and CDR2 FYNNEI come from the germline V gene. CDR3 length: 15 residues. The V end was cut by 1 base, the J end by 3 bases, with 12 bases between. The CDR3 is CASSEVPRLYYGYTF. In DNA form, the CDR3 reads TGTGCCAGCAGTGAAGTCCCGCGCCTCTACTATGGCTACACCTTC.

V and J are TRBV7-9 and TRBJ2-5, with a tentative D call TRBD2 (5 bases). The CDR3 sequence is 13 residues long. Trimming cost V 4 bases and J 5 bases, with 11 bases left between them. Germline V CDR1 and CDR2: SEHNR, FQNEAQ (reference sequence). This CDR3 reads CASSSRGWETQYF. For the CDR3, the DNA is TGTGCCAGCAGCTCACGCGGGTGGGAGACCCAGTACTTC. Full variable domain (missing parts from reference TRBV7-9 and TRBJ2-5): DTGVSQNPRHKITKRGQNVTFRCDPISEHNRLYWYRQTLGQGPEFLTYFQNEAQLEKSRLLSDRFSAERPKGSFSTLEIQRTEQGDSAMYLCASSSRGWETQYFGPGTRLLVL.

V usage is TRBV10-3 and J usage is TRBJ1-2; TRBD1 agrees at 7 bases. The germline V gene has CDR1 ENHRY and CDR2 SYGVKD. The CDR3 extends over 13 amino acids. Unmatched junction bases numbered 10, after V lost 7 bases and J lost 8 bases. The CDR3 here is CAITFEGARGYTF. The CDR3 DNA reads TGTGCCATCACCTTTGAGGGGGCTCGGGGCTACACCTTC.

This clone was seen once. The chain has TRBV7-9 and TRBJ2-7, with 7 bases that match TRBD1. The CDR3 totals 13 residues. Germline-derived CDR1 and CDR2 are SEHNR and FQNEAQ (reference sequence). V trimming: 6 bases; J trimming: 4 bases; junction bases outside the gene matches: 6. The CDR3 nucleotides are TGTGCCAGCAGTCGACAGGGCCCATACGAGCAGTACTTC. Protein: CASSRQGPYEQYF. Full variable domain (missing parts from reference TRBV7-9 and TRBJ2-7): DTGVSQNPRHKITKRGQNVTFRCDPISEHNRLYWYRQTLGQGPEFLTYFQNEAQLEKSRLLSDRFSAERPKGSFSTLEIQRTEQGDSAMYLCASSRQGPYEQYFGPGTRLTVT.

V usage is TRBV7-8 and J usage is TRBJ2-5; a weak D match, TRBD2 (6 bases). CDR3 length: 18 amino acids. Germline lookup yields CDR1 SGHVS and CDR2 FQNEAQ. V gave up 0 bases and J gave up 2 bases, with 19 bases separating them. The CDR3 DNA is TGTGCCAGCAGCTTAGCTTCATCGGGAGTCACGACTCAAGAGACCCAGTACTTC. It translates to CASSLASSGVTTQETQYF. The full variable domain, rest sourced from reference TRBV7-8 and TRBJ2-5, is GAGVSQSPRYKVAKRGQDVALRCDPISGHVSLFWYQQALGQGPEFLTYFQNEAQLDKSGLPSDRFFAERPEGSVSTLKIQRTQQEDSAVYLCASSLASSGVTTQETQYFGPGTRLLVL.

V usage is TRBV4-2 and J usage is TRBJ2-7; possibly TRBD2 for D (7 bases). Germline V gene data show CDR1 as LGHNA and CDR2 as YNFKEQ. V lost 0 bases and J 2 bases, leaving 14 bases between the germline ends. CDR3 length: 16 amino acids. In DNA form, the CDR3 reads TGTGCCAGCAGCCAAGATCTGAAGGGGGGGGCCTACGAGCAGTACTTC. This encodes CASSQDLKGGAYEQYF.

DNA for the CDR3: TGTGCCATCAGCCACCCGATAGGGGTCGGCTACGAGCAGTACTTC. The encoded protein is CAISHPIGVGYEQYF. The chain couples TRBV10-3 to TRBJ2-7; TRBD1 might be the D (5 bases). This CDR3 has 15 residues. Per the germline V gene, CDR1 is ENHRY and CDR2 is SYGVKD. The germline V and J ends were trimmed by 6 bases and 3 bases, with 18 bases remaining between them.

V is TRBV4-2 and J is TRBJ1-5; no definite D call. Deletions cut 1 base from V and 2 bases from J, with 12 bases between. The CDR3 length is 16 residues. From germline, CDR1 is LGHNA and CDR2 YNFKEQ. CDR3 residues: CASSQAWLAGNQPQHF. CDR3 nucleotides: TGTGCCAGCAGCCAAGCCTGGTTAGCCGGCAATCAGCCCCAGCATTTT.

This chain connects TRBV9 to TRBJ2-3, with 8 nucleotides matching TRBD2. The V gene's germline CDR1 is SGDLS and CDR2 YYNGEE. V shed 4 bases and J 3 bases; nucleotides not matched to a gene: 7. The CDR3 runs 15 residues. The CDR3 DNA sequence: TGTGCCAGCAGCCCCACGGGACTAGTGACAGATACGCAGTATTTT. Protein: CASSPTGLVTDTQYF. Variable domain in full (rest from reference TRBV9 and TRBJ2-3): DSGVTQTPKHLITATGQRVTLRCSPRSGDLSVYWYQQSLDQGLQFLIQYYNGEERAKGNILERFSAQQFPDLHSELNLSSLELGDSALYFCASSPTGLVTDTQYFGPGTRLTVL.

J is TRBJ2-1 and V is TRBV11-3; tentatively, D is TRBD2 (7 bases). This CDR3 spans 15 amino acids. V was shortened by 5 bases and J by 7 bases, with 18 bases between the two germline ends. Germline assignment: CDR1 SGHNT and CDR2 YENEEA. The CDR3 here is CASSGGASSLNEQFF. The CDR3 DNA reads as TGTGCCAGCAGCGGGGGGGCAAGTAGTTTGAATGAGCAGTTCTTC. Drawing the rest from reference TRBV11-3 and TRBJ2-1, the complete variable domain is EAGVVQSPRYKIIEKKQPVAFWCNPISGHNTLYWYLQNLGQGPELLIRYENEEAVDDSQLPKDRFSAERLKGVDSTLKIQPAELGDSAVYLCASSGGASSLNEQFFGPGTRLTVL.

This rearrangement joins TRBV2 to TRBJ1-6; D remains ambiguous. Per the germline V gene, CDR1 is SNHLY and CDR2 is FYNNEI. The germline V and J ends were trimmed by 3 bases and 10 bases, with 10 bases remaining between them. The CDR3 consists of 13 residues. The CDR3 loop is CASSEETVSPLHF. The CDR3 region has the DNA TGTGCCAGCAGTGAGGAGACTGTCTCACCCCTCCACTTT.